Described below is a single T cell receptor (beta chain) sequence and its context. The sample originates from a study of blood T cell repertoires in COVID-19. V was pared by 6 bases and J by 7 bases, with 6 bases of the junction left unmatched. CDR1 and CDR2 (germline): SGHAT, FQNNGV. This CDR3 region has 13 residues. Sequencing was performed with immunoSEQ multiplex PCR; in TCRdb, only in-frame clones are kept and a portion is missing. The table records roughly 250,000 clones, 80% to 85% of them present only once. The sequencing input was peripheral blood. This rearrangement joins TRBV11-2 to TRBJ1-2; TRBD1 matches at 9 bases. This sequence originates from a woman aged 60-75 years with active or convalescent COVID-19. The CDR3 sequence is CASRRTGVRGYTF. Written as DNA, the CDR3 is TGTGCCAGCAGGCGGACAGGGGTACGTGGCTACACCTTC.